This T cell receptor (beta chain) is drawn from a study of OX40 agonist ivuxolimab in advanced cancers. Study summary: Those enrolled were 82.7% male, with a mean age of around 58 years and ages from roughly 20 to 85. Study-level points and caveats: CD8+ T cells were the subset that, on average, had more expanded clones than CD4+.

This CDR3 is built from 13 residues. The assay was immunoSEQ multiplex PCR, and TCRdb's table has in-frame clones only and misses some. The sample includes under 65,000 clones, 70% to 90% of them seen just once. Concerning this clone itself: Its matching antigen is unknown.

This material consisted of CD4+ or CD8+ T cells sorted from blood, taken in a trial of the OX40 agonist ivuxolimab. This TCR derives from an adult with an advanced solid tumor such as melanoma, head and neck, liver or kidney cancer. This chain uses TRBV21-1 with TRBJ2-7; TRBD1, the table's D call, lacks a check against the DNA. TRBV21-1 represents a pseudogene. The CDR3 protein is CASSGRQGYEQYF. The CDR3 coding sequence is TGTGCCAGCAGCGGCCGACAGGGGTACGAGCAGTACTTC.